Listed below are T cell receptor beta chains from one sample, sequenced in a study of blood T cell repertoires in COVID-19. Method: immunoSEQ multiplex PCR; TCRdb's copy keeps in-frame clones and lacks some. This table has roughly 240,000 clones, approximately 90% appearing once. Input material: PBMCs or T cells enriched from blood (not recorded which). Receptor source: a man in his fifties or sixties who had been exposed to COVID-19. The CDR3 runs from the conserved cysteine through the conserved F or W. A D gene is named only where the DNA matches it firmly. Part of the rows lack a size; the others show once, few, many or a class for expanded clones.

J gene | clone size | V gene | D gene | CDR3 DNA | CDR3 protein
TRBJ2-1 | once | TRBV6-5 | - | TGTGCCAGCATCCTCAGCTCCTACAATGAGCAGTTCTTC | CASILSSYNEQFF
TRBJ1-1 | - | TRBV10-1 | TRBD1 | TGCGCCAGCAGTGAGTCGAGGGACAGGGGAACTGAAGCTTTCTTT | CASSESRDRGTEAFF
TRBJ2-7 | - | TRBV7-8 | - | TGTGCCAGCAGCTTAGCCGGGGACATGTCCTACGAGCAGTACTTC | CASSLAGDMSYEQYF
TRBJ1-6 | - | TRBV5-8 | - | TGTGCCAGCAGCTTTCCCGGGACTTCGGTCCGTTCACCCCTCCACTTT | CASSFPGTSVRSPLHF
TRBJ1-3 | - | TRBV18 | TRBD1 | TGTGCCAGCTCACGAAACAGGGGGCCCAACTCTGGAAACACCATATATTTT | CASSRNRGPNSGNTIYF
TRBJ1-3 | - | TRBV7-8 | - | TGTGCCAGCAGCACAGGGACCCTGCGAGGAAACACCATATATTTT | CASSTGTLRGNTIYF
TRBJ1-6 | - | TRBV10-3 | - | TGTGCCATCAGTGTACAGGGTACAGCCAATTCACCCCTCCACTTT | CAISVQGTANSPLHF
TRBJ1-6 | few | TRBV30 | TRBD1 | TGTGCCTGTGACAGGGATCGTTCACCCCTCCACTTT | CACDRDRSPLHF
TRBJ1-2 | - | TRBV19 | - | TGTGCCAGTAGTATAGGACAGGCTGCGGGCTACACCTTC | CASSIGQAAGYTF
TRBJ2-1 | once | TRBV9 | TRBD2 | TGTGCCAGCAGCCCGAGCGGGATCTACAATGAGCAGTTCTTC | CASSPSGIYNEQFF
TRBJ1-4 | - | TRBV15 | - | TGTGCCACCAGCAGAGCGAGCAATGAAAAACTGTTTTTT | CATSRASNEKLFF
TRBJ2-1 | - | TRBV10-1 | TRBD2 | TGCGCCAGCAGTGTAGCGGGAGGGCGGAATGAGCAGTTCTTC | CASSVAGGRNEQFF
TRBJ2-1 | - | TRBV4-1 | - | TGCGCCAGCAGCCAAGATTCCAGGATGTGGGAGCAGTTCTTC | CASSQDSRMWEQFF
TRBJ2-1 | - | TRBV28 | TRBD2 | TGTGCCAGCAGTTTTCCCCTGGGGACTAGCGGGAACCACAATGAGCAGTTCTTC | CASSFPLGTSGNHNEQFF
TRBJ1-1 | - | TRBV3-1/TRBV3-2 | - | TGTGCCAGCAGCCAAGATGAGGCTGAAGCTTTCTTT | CASSQDEAEAFF
TRBJ2-3 | - | TRBV29-1 | - | TGCAGCGTCTTAATGGCTACAGATACGCAGTATTTT | CSVLMATDTQYF
TRBJ2-2 | - | TRBV5-1 | - | TGCGCCAGCAGCTTTGAGGGCGCCGGGGAGCTGTTTTTT | CASSFEGAGELFF
TRBJ1-1 | - | TRBV19 | - | TGTGCCAGTAGTATAGGAACGGTGAACACTGAAGCTTTCTTT | CASSIGTVNTEAFF
TRBJ2-1 | - | TRBV9 | - | TGTGCCAGCAGCATCCAGAGCGCTAGCTCCTACAATGAGCAGTTCTTC | CASSIQSASSYNEQFF
TRBJ2-1 | once | TRBV10-3 | TRBD2 | TGTGCCATCAGTGATGGGATAGGACTAGCGGGGGTTTATGAGCAGTTCTTC | CAISDGIGLAGVYEQFF
TRBJ2-7 | once | TRBV10-3 | - | TGTGCCATCATGGGGGACAACTCCTACGAGCAGTACTTC | CAIMGDNSYEQYF
TRBJ1-5 | - | TRBV5-1 | - | TGCGCCAGCAGCACTAGAGTTAGCAATCAGCCCCAGCATTTT | CASSTRVSNQPQHF
TRBJ1-1 | - | TRBV27 | - | TGTGCCAGCAGTTTATTAGCTCGGCGTACCATGAACACTGAAGCTTTCTTT | CASSLLARRTMNTEAFF
TRBJ1-2 | - | TRBV21-1 | - | TGTGCCAGCAGCAGTGACAGACTCTATGGCTACACCTTC | CASSSDRLYGYTF
TRBJ1-5 | few | TRBV6-5 | - | TGTGCCAGCAGTAAATTGGGGGGAGATCAGCCCCAGCATTTT | CASSKLGGDQPQHF
TRBJ1-6 | - | TRBV4-1 | - | TGCGCCAGCAGCTTTCGAGGGGGAGTTCGCGAGGATTCACCCCTCCACTTT | CASSFRGGVREDSPLHF
TRBJ2-7 | - | TRBV24-1 | - | TGTGCCACCAGTGACCCAACAGGATCCTACGAGCAGTACTTC | CATSDPTGSYEQYF
TRBJ2-5 | - | TRBV5-4 | TRBD2 | TGTGCCAGCAGCTTCCCCGGGAGCGGGAGAGAGACCCAGTACTTC | CASSFPGSGRETQYF
TRBJ2-1 | - | TRBV5-8 | - | TGTGCCAGCATTTGGAGACAGCGTTCCTACAATGAGCAGTTCTTC | CASIWRQRSYNEQFF
TRBJ1-6 | - | TRBV6-5 | - | TGTGCCAGCAGTTATGCAGGGTTCGATTCACCCCTCCACTTT | CASSYAGFDSPLHF
TRBJ2-7 | - | TRBV9 | TRBD2 | TGTGCCAGCAGCAGTTCTATAGCGGGGGCCTACGAGCAGTACTTC | CASSSSIAGAYEQYF
TRBJ1-2 | - | TRBV5-4 | - | TGTGCCACCACCAGACATACTAACTATGGCTACACCTTC | CATTRHTNYGYTF
TRBJ1-5 | - | TRBV6-1 | TRBD1 | TGTGCCAGCAGTGAAAGGACAGGGGATCAGCCCCAGCATTTT | CASSERTGDQPQHF
TRBJ2-2 | - | TRBV5-5 | TRBD2 | TGTGCCAGCAGGACCCAGCGGGAGGGAGATACCGGGGAGCTGTTTTTT | CASRTQREGDTGELFF
TRBJ1-2 | once | TRBV10-3 | - | TGTGCCATCAGTAATCTCGGAGACTATGGCTACACCTTC | CAISNLGDYGYTF
TRBJ1-1 | - | TRBV5-1 | - | TGCGCCAGCAGACCAGGGGAGAACACTGAAGCTTTCTTT | CASRPGENTEAFF
TRBJ1-4 | - | TRBV5-6 | - | TGTGCCAGCAGCTTGGGACAGGATAATGAAAAACTGTTTTTT | CASSLGQDNEKLFF
TRBJ1-4 | - | TRBV9 | TRBD1 | TGTGCCAGCAGCGTAGACAGGGGAAATGAAAAACTGTTTTTT | CASSVDRGNEKLFF
TRBJ2-6 | - | TRBV29-1 | TRBD1 | TGCAGCGCCACAGGGACAGGTGCCGGGGCCAACGTCCTGACTTTC | CSATGTGAGANVLTF
TRBJ1-1 | - | TRBV7-2 | - | TGTGCCAGCAGCGAGGGACTCCAGAACACTGAAGCTTTCTTT | CASSEGLQNTEAFF
TRBJ1-2 | - | TRBV7-2 | - | TGTGCCAGCAGCTTGCTGACAGGTGGATATGGCTACACCTTC | CASSLLTGGYGYTF
TRBJ2-3 | - | TRBV27 | - | TGTGCCAGCAGTACCCGGGGCACAGATACGCAGTATTTT | CASSTRGTDTQYF
TRBJ1-5 | - | TRBV2 | - | TGTGCCAGCAGCCCTATTGGAGTCGATCAGCCCCAGCATTTT | CASSPIGVDQPQHF
TRBJ2-2 | - | TRBV5-1 | - | TGCGCCAGCAGCTTGGTACTGACGAACACCGGGGAGCTGTTTTTT | CASSLVLTNTGELFF
TRBJ1-5 | - | TRBV30 | TRBD1 | TGTGCCTGGAGTGTGACAGGGGGGAGTCAGCCCCAGCATTTT | CAWSVTGGSQPQHF
TRBJ1-2 | - | TRBV2 | TRBD1 | TGTGCCAGCAGTGAAGGGGGACAGGTTTGGTCTGGAGGCTACACCTTC | CASSEGGQVWSGGYTF
TRBJ2-3 | - | TRBV5-1 | TRBD2 | TGCGCCAGCAGCTTGGAGATAGCGGGGATCACAGATACGCAGTATTTT | CASSLEIAGITDTQYF
TRBJ2-7 | - | TRBV10-3 | - | TGTGCCATCACCCCGGACACGTACGAGCAGTACTTC | CAITPDTYEQYF
TRBJ1-2 | - | TRBV6-1 | - | TGTGCCAGCAGCTTGATTCGGGAGTATGGCTACACCTTC | CASSLIREYGYTF
TRBJ1-6 | - | TRBV30 | TRBD1 | TGTGCCTGGAGTGTACCGGACAGGGGGCTAAGGAATTCACCCCTCCACTTT | CAWSVPDRGLRNSPLHF
TRBJ1-1 | - | TRBV18 | - | TGTGCCAGCTCACCCTTCGAAATCGAGATGAACACTGAAGCTTTCTTT | CASSPFEIEMNTEAFF
TRBJ2-2 | - | TRBV28 | - | TGTGCCAGCAGTTACAGGACAGCTGACGGGGAGCTGTTTTTT | CASSYRTADGELFF
TRBJ1-1 | - | TRBV5-1 | TRBD1 | TGCGCCAGCAGCTTGGACTGGGCGCGAACGGGACAGACGAACACTGAAGCTTTCTTT | CASSLDWARTGQTNTEAFF
TRBJ1-5 | once | TRBV24-1 | TRBD1 | TGTGCCACCGGGCGGGGGACAGGGATTAATCAGCCCCAGCATTTT | CATGRGTGINQPQHF
TRBJ1-1 | - | TRBV12-3/TRBV12-4 | - | TGTGCCAGCAGTTTATACCAGGGCGAAGCTTTCTTT | CASSLYQGEAFF
TRBJ1-2 | - | TRBV19 | - | TGTGCCAGTAGTATCCAGGGTAAAGGCTACACCTTC | CASSIQGKGYTF
TRBJ2-2 | - | TRBV27 | - | TGTGCCAGCAGTTTCATCAGGGGCGGCACCGGGGAGCTGTTTTTT | CASSFIRGGTGELFF
TRBJ2-3 | - | TRBV6-4 | - | TGTGCCAGCAGTACCCAGGGCGGGGTCACAGATACGCAGTATTTT | CASSTQGGVTDTQYF